The table lists the clone carrying this T cell receptor beta chain with a few counts. Its specificity is not known. The sample comes from a study of cytomegalovirus exposure and HLA in healthy donors. Overall study context: Membership in the Caucasian-associated ancestry cluster was found for 81% of 300 to 400 genotyped donors.

The junction had 5 bases not matched to a gene; V was cut back by 1 base and J by 0 bases. The CDR3 sequence is 16 residues long. The germline V gene encodes CDR1 LGHNT and CDR2 FRNRAP. Primers for the PCR totalled 60 Vbeta and 13 Jbeta. The table came from immunoSEQ multiplex PCR; TCRdb's copy has only in-frame clones and leaves some out. The table shows 180,000 or so clones, with around 80% occurring only once. The study's findings and limits: An Asian-associated ancestry cluster reportedly showed fewer N-insertions than the approximately 690-donor mean in a later analysis. Among CMV-associated TCR beta chains, most appeared HLA-restricted in a later analysis. TCR association rates varied by HLA locus in a later analysis, with DRB1 highest and HLA-C lowest.

The sequence was obtained from a woman between 25 and 40 years old in good health and CMV-seronegative. The rearrangement joins TRBV12-5 to TRBJ2-7, with 8 bases fitting TRBD1. Sequencing was performed on PBMCs. DNA for the CDR3: TGTGCTAGTGGTTTGGCCGGGGACAGGCCCTCCTACGAGCAGTACTTC. Amino acid sequence: CASGLAGDRPSYEQYF.